The clone carrying this T cell receptor (beta chain) appeared many times. The data are from a study of identical twins' blood T cells. This CDR3 is built from 17 residues. With 5 bases removed from V and 0 bases from J, the gap between germline ends came to 20 bases. MiXCR, run by TCRdb on the 5' RACE reads, gives a single entry per CDR3 protein. Of 400,000 or so distinct CDR3 sequences in the sample, 28% were seen once. The chain couples TRBV12-3 or TRBV12-4 to TRBJ2-7; D unresolved. The sequenced sample consisted of PBMCs. This sequence was found in a woman aged 18 to 55 in good health. CDR3 nucleotides: TGTGCCAGCAGTCAGTCCCAAGGAGTCCCCAGCTCCTACGAGCAGTACTTC. Its translation: CASSQSQGVPSSYEQYF.